Given below is one TCR beta chain in context. The target of this receptor is not known. Base qualities are not provided; no much larger clone lies one nucleotide away. The sample is drawn from a study of circulating and synovial CD4+ cells in juvenile arthritis (TCRdb year 2014). Regarding the study in general: Within each patient, the study compared the TCRbeta CDR3 repertoires of three groups: circulating HLA-DR+ CD4 T cells, bulk blood CD4 T cells, and synovial CD4 T cells. The goal of the repertoire sequencing was to confirm that synovial clonotypes were enriched in a circulating synovial-like CD4 T cell subset.

Including the terminal cysteine and phenylalanine, the CDR3 comprises 16 residues. Left in the record is the CDR3 DNA by itself, 48 bases read in frame from the first base. Taken from the germline V gene, the CDR1 and CDR2 loops are ENHRY and SYGVKD. Unmatched junction bases come to 8, with V trimmed by 7 bases and J by 0 bases. The sequenced samples were obtained from patients with active juvenile idiopathic arthritis. Cells were sorted immediately after thawing, with dead cells excluded using Live/Dead Fixable Near-IR Stain. What the research found in general, with its limitations: No difference between circulating pathogenic-like lymphocytes and bulk blood T cells was detected by traditional Vbeta family usage analysis. Circulating pathogenic-like lymphocytes were found to cluster with synovial T cells, and a substantially higher fraction of CDR3 sequences was shared with synovium by circulating pathogenic-like lymphocytes than by bulk blood. Because T cell genome counts differed by at least an order of magnitude between CPL and bulk blood CD4 samples, sample-size effects were addressed. Since overlap with synovium went up as sequencing depth increased, the measured fractions of shared clonotypes likely underestimated the full repertoire overlap. Synovial and circulating pathogenic-like lymphocyte repertoires were less diverse than bulk blood CD4 repertoires, with some CPL samples as oligoclonal as synovium.

Receptor libraries were prepared by the immunoSEQ multiplex PCR assay. An external provider performed TCRbeta CDR3 sequencing as a commercial service. The authors' analysis ran thus. Productive nucleotide sequences and amino acid sequences obtained through in silico translation were used in the analyses. Diversity was measured as Renyi entropy over a range of alpha values, and the median of 200 repeated subsamples was taken to equalise sample size. Pairwise repertoire distance was calculated as one minus the Chao-modified Jaccard index to correct for under-sampling and was used for clustering. Frequency-weighted overlap with synovial clonotypes was calculated across 200 sample sizes, using 200 draws without replacement for each, and the value reported was the one at the size of the smaller sample. The table comes from immuneACCESS by way of TCRdb, which keeps in-frame sequences with V and J called. Part of the clones is missing from these tables; in studies checked, under half for an unresolved V gene and the rest for unknown reasons. That table gives V, J and clone size, and the DNA gave D and trimming. The sample includes roughly 32,000 clones, with roughly 95% observed a single time. Approximately 0.68% of the sample is in the top ten clones.

The sequence is built from TRBV10-3 and TRBJ2-2, with 7 junctional bases fitting TRBD1. What was sequenced was CD4+ T cells from blood. This TCR came from a human donor with juvenile idiopathic arthritis. The CDR3 in this case is CAITSDRLPNTGELFF. The DNA reads as follows: TGTGCCATCACTTCGGACAGGCTCCCGAACACCGGGGAGCTGTTTTTT.